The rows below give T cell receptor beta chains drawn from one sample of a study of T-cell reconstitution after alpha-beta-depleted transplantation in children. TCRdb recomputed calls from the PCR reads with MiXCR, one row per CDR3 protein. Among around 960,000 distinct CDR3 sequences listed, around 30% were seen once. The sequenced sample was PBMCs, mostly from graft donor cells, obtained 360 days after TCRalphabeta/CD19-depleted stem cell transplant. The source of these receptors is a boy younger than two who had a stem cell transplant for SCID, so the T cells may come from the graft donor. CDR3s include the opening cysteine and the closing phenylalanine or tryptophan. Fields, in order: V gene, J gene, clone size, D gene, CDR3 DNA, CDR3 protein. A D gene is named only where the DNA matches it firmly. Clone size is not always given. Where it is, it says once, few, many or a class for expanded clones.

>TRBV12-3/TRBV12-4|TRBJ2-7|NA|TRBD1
TGTGCCAGCAGCTTCACACAGGGGGCAGGTGAGCAGTACTTC
CASSFTQGAGEQYF
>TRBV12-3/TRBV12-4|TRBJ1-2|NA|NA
TGTGCCAGCAGTTATTACGCGGGTCCTCACTATGGCTACACCTTC
CASSYYAGPHYGYTF
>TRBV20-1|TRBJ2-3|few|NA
TGCAGTGCTTTTGAACGGGGGAGCACAGATACGCAGTATTTT
CSAFERGSTDTQYF
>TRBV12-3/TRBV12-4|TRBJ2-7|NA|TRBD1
TGTGCCAGCAGTCCCCCTCGGGACAGAACCGAGCAGTACTTC
CASSPPRDRTEQYF
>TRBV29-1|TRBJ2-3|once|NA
TGCAGCGTTGGTAAAACCTTTTCCTTCACAGATACGCAGTATTTT
CSVGKTFSFTDTQYF
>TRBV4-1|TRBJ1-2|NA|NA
TGCGCCAGCAGTAGAAATGGAGGCTACACCTTC
CASSRNGGYTF
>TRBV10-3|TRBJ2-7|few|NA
TGTGCCATCAGGGGCCTGGAGGGGCAGTACTTC
CAIRGLEGQYF
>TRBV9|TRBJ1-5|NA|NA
TGTGCCAGCAGCGTCGGCAGGGAAGGCAATCAGCCCCAGCATTTT
CASSVGREGNQPQHF
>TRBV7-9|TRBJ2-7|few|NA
TGTGCCAGCAGCGCGCGGACAGTAACTTCCTACGAGCAGTACTTC
CASSARTVTSYEQYF
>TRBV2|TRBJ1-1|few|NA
TGTGCCAGCAGTGAGCTCGAGTTGGGGACCCTGGGCACTGAAGCTTTCTTT
CASSELELGTLGTEAFF
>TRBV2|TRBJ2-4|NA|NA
TGTGCCAGCAGTGTCATCGGGGGAGCCAAAAACATTCAGTACTTC
CASSVIGGAKNIQYF
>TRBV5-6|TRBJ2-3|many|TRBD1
TGTGCCAGCAGCCCGGACAGGGGCACAGATACGCAGTATTTT
CASSPDRGTDTQYF
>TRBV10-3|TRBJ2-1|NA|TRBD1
TGTGCCCACGCGCGGCAGGGGGCATCCTACAATGAGCAGTTCTTC
CAHARQGASYNEQFF
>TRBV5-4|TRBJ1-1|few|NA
TGTGCCAGCAGCTTCGACCATAACACTGAAGCTTTCTTT
CASSFDHNTEAFF
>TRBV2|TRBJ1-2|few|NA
TGTGCCAGCAGGTCGGACGAGGTGAATGGCTACACCTTC
CASRSDEVNGYTF
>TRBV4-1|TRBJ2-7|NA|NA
TGCGCCAGCAGCCAAGAAGTATCCCCCTACGAGCAGTACTTC
CASSQEVSPYEQYF
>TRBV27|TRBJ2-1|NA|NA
TGTGCCAGCGCCTCAGGGGCCTCCTACAATGAGCAGTTCTTC
CASASGASYNEQFF
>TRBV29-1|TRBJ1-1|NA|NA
TGCAGCGTTGCAGGGAGCACTGAAGCTTTCTTT
CSVAGSTEAFF
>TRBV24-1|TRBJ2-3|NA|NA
TGTGCCACCAGTGATCCAATCTACCCGGGAGATACGCAGTATTTT
CATSDPIYPGDTQYF
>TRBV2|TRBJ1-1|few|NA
TGTGCCGGCTTAAGGTGGATGAACACTGAAGCTTTCTTT
CAGLRWMNTEAFF
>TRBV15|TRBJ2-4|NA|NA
TGTGCCACCAGCAGAAATGCAGGGGGGAGGTCCAAAAACATTCAGTACTTC
CATSRNAGGRSKNIQYF
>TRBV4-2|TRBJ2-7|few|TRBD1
TGTGCCAGCAGCCAAGATCGGCAGGGGGCGTCCCTTACCTACGAGCAGTACTTC
CASSQDRQGASLTYEQYF
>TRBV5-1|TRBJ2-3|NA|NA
TGCGCCAGCCGGACAACACTCAACGCCGATACGCAGTATTTT
CASRTTLNADTQYF
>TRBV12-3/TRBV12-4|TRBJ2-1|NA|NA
TGTGCCAGCAGTTATATGGGGGTGTACAATGAGCAGTTCTTC
CASSYMGVYNEQFF
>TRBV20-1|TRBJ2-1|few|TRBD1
TGCAGTGCTATGGACGGACAGGGCTTCTACAATGAGCAGTTCTTC
CSAMDGQGFYNEQFF
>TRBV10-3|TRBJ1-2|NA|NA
TGTGCCATCAGCGATGGACAGCGAAACTATGGCTACACCTTC
CAISDGQRNYGYTF
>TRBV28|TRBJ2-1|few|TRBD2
TGTGCCAGCAGTCCCGGGACTAGCGGCTCTTCTGAGCAGTTCTTC
CASSPGTSGSSEQFF
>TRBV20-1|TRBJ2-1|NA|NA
TGCAGTGGAACGTTGGGAAACAATGAGCAGTTCTTC
CSGTLGNNEQFF
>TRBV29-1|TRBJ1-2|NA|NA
TGCAGCGTTGCAAACAGGGAAGCCGGTGGCTACACCTTC
CSVANREAGGYTF
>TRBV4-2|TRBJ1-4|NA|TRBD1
TGTGCCAGCAGCCAAGCGGGACAGGGGGCATCTAATGAAAAACTGTTTTTT
CASSQAGQGASNEKLFF
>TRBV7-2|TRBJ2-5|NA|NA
TGTGCCAGCAGCTTAGCGGGGCTAGGCCAAGAGACCCAGTACTTC
CASSLAGLGQETQYF
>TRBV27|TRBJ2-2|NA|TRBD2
TGTGCCAGCAGTTTATACCCCGGGGGGGGGAACACCGGGGAGCTGTTTTTT
CASSLYPGGGNTGELFF
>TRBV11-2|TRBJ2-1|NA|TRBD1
TGTGCCAGCAGCCCAAAAGGTGGACAGGCCTACAATGAGCAGTTCTTC
CASSPKGGQAYNEQFF
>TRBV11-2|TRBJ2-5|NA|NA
TGTGCCAGCAGCTTAAGGACGCGACTCCAGTACCAAGAGACCCAGTACTTC
CASSLRTRLQYQETQYF
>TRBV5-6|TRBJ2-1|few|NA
TGTGCCAGCAGCTTGTGGCACACACCTTGGGATGAGCAGTTCTTC
CASSLWHTPWDEQFF
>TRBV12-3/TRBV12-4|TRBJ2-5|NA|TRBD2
TGTGCCAGCAGTTTAGCCCGACTAGCGACGTACCAAGAGACCCAGTACTTC
CASSLARLATYQETQYF
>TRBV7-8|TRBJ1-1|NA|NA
TGTGCCAGCAGCTTAGTAGAACGGGGGACTGAAGCTTTCTTT
CASSLVERGTEAFF
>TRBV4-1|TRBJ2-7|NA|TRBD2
TGCGCCAGCAGCCAAGATATAGGAACTAGCGGGGTTCCGACCTACGAGCAGTACTTC
CASSQDIGTSGVPTYEQYF
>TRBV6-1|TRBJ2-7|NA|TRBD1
TGTGCCAGCAGTCGCCCGGGACAGGGGGCCCACGAGCAGTACTTC
CASSRPGQGAHEQYF
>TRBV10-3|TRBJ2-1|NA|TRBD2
TGTGCCATCAGTGAGTCCCTAGCGGGGGGCCCAGATGAGCAGTTCTTC
CAISESLAGGPDEQFF
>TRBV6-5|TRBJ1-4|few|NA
TGTGCCAGCAGTTACCTCCCGAGGGAAAAACTGTTTTTT
CASSYLPREKLFF
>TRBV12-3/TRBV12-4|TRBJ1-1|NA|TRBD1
TGTGCCAGCAGTGGGACAGGGGGTTGGATGACTGAAGCTTTCTTT
CASSGTGGWMTEAFF